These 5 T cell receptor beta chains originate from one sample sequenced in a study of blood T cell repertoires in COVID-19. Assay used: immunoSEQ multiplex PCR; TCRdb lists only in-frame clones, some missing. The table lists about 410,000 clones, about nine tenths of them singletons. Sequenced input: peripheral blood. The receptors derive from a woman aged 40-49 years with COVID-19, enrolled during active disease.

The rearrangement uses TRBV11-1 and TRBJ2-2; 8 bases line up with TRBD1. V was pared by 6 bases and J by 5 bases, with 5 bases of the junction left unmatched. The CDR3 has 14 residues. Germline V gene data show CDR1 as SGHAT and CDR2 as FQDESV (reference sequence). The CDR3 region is CASRGQGLTGELFF. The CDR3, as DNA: TGTGCCAGCAGAGGACAGGGTTTAACCGGGGAGCTGTTTTTT. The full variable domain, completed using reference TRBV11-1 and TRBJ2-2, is EAEVAQSPRYKITEKSQAVAFWCDPISGHATLYWYRQILGQGPELLVQFQDESVVDDSQLPKDRFSAERLKGVDSTLKIQPAELGDSAMYLCASRGQGLTGELFFGEGSRLTVL.

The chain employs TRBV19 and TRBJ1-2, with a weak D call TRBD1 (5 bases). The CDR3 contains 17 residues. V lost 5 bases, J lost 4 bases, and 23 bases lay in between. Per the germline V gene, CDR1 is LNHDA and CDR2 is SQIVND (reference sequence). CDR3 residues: CASSPRGGGLFFYGYTF. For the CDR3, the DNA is TGTGCCAGTAGTCCACGCGGGGGAGGTCTCTTTTTCTATGGCTACACCTTC.

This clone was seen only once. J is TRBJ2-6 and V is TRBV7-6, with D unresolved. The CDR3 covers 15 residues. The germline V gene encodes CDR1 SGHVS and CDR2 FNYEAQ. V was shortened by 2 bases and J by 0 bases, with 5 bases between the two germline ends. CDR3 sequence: CASSLSISGANVLTF. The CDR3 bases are TGTGCCAGCAGCTTAAGCATCTCTGGGGCCAACGTCCTGACTTTC.

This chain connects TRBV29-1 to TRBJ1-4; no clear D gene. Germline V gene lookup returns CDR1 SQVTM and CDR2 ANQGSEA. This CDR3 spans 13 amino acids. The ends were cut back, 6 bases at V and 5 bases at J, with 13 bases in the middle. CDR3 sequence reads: CSVPGPGNEKLFF. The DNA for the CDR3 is TGCAGCGTCCCCGGCCCCGGGAATGAAAAACTGTTTTTT.

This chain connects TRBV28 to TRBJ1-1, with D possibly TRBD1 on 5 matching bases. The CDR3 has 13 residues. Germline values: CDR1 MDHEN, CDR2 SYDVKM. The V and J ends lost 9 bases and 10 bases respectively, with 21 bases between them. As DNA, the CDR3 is TGTGCCAGTAATCCCCGGCCAGGGTTTGGAGCTTTCTTT. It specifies CASNPRPGFGAFF.